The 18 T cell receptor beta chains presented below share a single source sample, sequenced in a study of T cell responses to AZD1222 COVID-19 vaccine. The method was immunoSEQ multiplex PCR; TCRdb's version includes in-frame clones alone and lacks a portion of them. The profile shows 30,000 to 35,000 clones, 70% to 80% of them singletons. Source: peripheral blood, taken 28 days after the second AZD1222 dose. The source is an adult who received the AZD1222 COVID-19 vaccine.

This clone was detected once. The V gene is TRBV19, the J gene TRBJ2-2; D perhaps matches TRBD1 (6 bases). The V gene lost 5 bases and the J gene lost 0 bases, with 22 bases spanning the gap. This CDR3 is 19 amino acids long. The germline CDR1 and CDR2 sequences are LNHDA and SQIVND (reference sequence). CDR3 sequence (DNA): TGTGCCAGTAGTTTGGCAAGTCCAGGGGTTGCCTCGAACACCGGGGAGCTGTTTTTT. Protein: CASSLASPGVASNTGELFF.

CDR3 residues: CASSLGDRDNEKLFF. The CDR3 coding sequence is TGCGCCAGCAGCCTCGGGGACAGGGATAATGAAAAACTGTTTTTT. V gene TRBV5-1 combines with J gene TRBJ1-4; TRBD1 agrees at 9 bases. Germline CDR1 reads SGHRS; CDR2 reads YFSETQ. The trim removed 4 bases at V and 4 bases at J, leaving 5 bases unmatched. The CDR3 loop spans 15 amino acids.

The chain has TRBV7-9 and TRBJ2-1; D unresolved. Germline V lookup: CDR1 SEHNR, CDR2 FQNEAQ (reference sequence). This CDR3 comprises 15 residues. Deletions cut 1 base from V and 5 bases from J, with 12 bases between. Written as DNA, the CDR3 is TGTGCCAGCAGCTTAGTGTCCAGCTTGAACAATGAGCAGTTCTTC. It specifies CASSLVSSLNNEQFF.

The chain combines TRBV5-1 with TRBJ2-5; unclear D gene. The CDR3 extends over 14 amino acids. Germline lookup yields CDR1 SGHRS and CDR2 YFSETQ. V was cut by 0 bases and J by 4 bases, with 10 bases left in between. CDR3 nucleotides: TGCGCCAGCAGCTTGGGGCAGCTGGTAGAGACCCAGTACTTC. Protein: CASSLGQLVETQYF. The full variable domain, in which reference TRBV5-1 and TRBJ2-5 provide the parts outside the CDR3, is KAGVTQTPRYLIKTRGQQVTLSCSPISGHRSVSWYQQTPGQGLQFLFEYFSETQRNKGNFPGRFSGRQFSNSRSEMNVSTLELGDSALYLCASSLGQLVETQYFGPGTRLLVL.

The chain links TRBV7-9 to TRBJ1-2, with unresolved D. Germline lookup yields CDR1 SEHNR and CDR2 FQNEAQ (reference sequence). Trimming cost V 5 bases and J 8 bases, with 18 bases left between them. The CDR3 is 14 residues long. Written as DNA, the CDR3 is TGTGCCAGCAGCCCCCCATGGCAGCCCCGGGGCTACACCTTC. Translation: CASSPPWQPRGYTF.

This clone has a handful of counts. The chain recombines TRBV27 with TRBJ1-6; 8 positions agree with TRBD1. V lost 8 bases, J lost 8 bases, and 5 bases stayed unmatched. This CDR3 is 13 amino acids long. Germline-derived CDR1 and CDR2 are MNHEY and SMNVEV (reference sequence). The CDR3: CASADREYSPLHF. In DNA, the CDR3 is TGTGCCAGCGCGGACAGGGAGTATTCACCCCTCCACTTT.

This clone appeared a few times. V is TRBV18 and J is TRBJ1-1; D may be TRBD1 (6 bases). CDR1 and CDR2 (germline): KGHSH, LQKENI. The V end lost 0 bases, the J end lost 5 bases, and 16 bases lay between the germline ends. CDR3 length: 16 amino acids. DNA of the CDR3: TGTGCCAGCTCACCACCGGCTCGAGGGGGTGGGACTGAAGCTTTCTTT. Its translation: CASSPPARGGGTEAFF.

The CDR3 bases are TGTGCCAGCACCCAAATACCCCGGACGGAACTCTATGGCTACACCTTC. Translated: CASTQIPRTELYGYTF. The gene calls are TRBV28 and TRBJ1-2; no firm D call. Per germline, CDR1 MDHEN and CDR2 SYDVKM. Between the trimmed V and J ends, which lost 7 bases and 4 bases, there was a span of 22 bases. This CDR3 is built from 16 residues.

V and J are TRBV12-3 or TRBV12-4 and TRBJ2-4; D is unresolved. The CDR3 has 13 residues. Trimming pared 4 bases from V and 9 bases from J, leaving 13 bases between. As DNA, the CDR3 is TGTGCCAGCAGTTCCCGGACCAGAGGCATTCAGTACTTC. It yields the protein CASSSRTRGIQYF.

The CDR3 spells CASREGAYGEKLFF. The CDR3 DNA reads TGTGCCAGCAGAGAGGGGGCATATGGTGAAAAACTGTTTTTT. The V gene is TRBV7-2, the J gene TRBJ1-4, with 7 bases aligning to TRBD1. The CDR3 has 14 residues. Unmatched junction bases numbered 8, after V lost 6 bases and J lost 7 bases. Germline V gene sequence: CDR1 SGHTA, CDR2 FQGNSA.

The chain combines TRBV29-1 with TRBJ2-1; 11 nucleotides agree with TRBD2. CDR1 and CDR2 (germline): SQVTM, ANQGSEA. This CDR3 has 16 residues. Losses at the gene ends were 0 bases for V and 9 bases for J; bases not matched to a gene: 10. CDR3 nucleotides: TGCAGCGTTGAAGATCTGAATAGCGGGGGGGTTTTTGAGCAGTTCTTC. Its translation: CSVEDLNSGGVFEQFF.

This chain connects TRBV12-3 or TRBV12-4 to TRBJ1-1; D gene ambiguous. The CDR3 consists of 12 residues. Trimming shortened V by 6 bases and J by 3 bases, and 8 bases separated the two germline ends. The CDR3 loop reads CASSPLYTEAFF. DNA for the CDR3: TGTGCCAGCAGCCCCTTATACACTGAAGCTTTCTTT.

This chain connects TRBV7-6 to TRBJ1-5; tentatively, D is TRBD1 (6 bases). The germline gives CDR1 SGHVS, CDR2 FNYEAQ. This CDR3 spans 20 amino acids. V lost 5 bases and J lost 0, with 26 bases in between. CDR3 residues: CASSPGTSGNYKYSNQPQHF. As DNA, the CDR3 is TGTGCCAGCAGCCCTGGGACATCCGGGAATTATAAGTATAGCAATCAGCCCCAGCATTTT.

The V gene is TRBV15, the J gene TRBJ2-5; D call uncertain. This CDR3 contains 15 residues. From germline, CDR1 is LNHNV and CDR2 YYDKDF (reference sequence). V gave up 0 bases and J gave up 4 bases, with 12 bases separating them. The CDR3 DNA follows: TGTGCCACCAGCAGAGATTTGCCAGCCCTAGAGACCCAGTACTTC. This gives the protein CATSRDLPALETQYF.

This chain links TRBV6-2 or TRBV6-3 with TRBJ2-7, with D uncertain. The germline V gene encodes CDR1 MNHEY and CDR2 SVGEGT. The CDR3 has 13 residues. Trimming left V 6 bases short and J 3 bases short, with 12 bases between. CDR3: CASSNMEFYEQYV. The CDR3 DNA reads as TGTGCCAGCAGCAACATGGAATTCTACGAGCAGTACGTC.

The CDR3: CASTPRGGNTIYF. The CDR3 region has the DNA TGTGCCAGCACACCCCGCGGGGGAAACACCATATATTTT. The chain links TRBV6-5 to TRBJ1-3, with D uncertain. The CDR3 loop spans 13 amino acids. V lost 7 bases and J 4 bases, leaving 11 bases between the germline ends. Germline CDR1 and CDR2: MNHEY and SVGAGI.

The DNA for the CDR3 is TGTGCCAGTAGTATATTCTATGGACAGGGGAACGAGCAGTACTTC. This codes for CASSIFYGQGNEQYF. The V and J genes are TRBV19 and TRBJ2-7; 9 bases line up with TRBD1. Germline assignment: CDR1 LNHDA and CDR2 SQIVND (reference sequence). The trim removed 2 bases at V and 5 bases at J, leaving 7 bases unmatched. This CDR3 has 15 amino acids.

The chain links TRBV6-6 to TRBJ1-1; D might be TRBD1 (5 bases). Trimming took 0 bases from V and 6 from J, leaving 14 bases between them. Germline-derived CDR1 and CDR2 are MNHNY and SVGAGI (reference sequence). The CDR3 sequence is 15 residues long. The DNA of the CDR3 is TGTGCCAGCAGTTACTCGTCGGGGGTAAGGGCTGAAGCTTTCTTT. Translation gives CASSYSSGVRAEAFF.